A selection of T cell receptor beta chains follows, all from one sample in a study of vaccination and CD4 T cells after COVID-19. Their specific antigens are unknown. One entry per CDR3 protein, called by TCRdb with MiXCR from the PCR reads. The data contain fewer than 8,500 distinct CDR3 sequences, about 66% of them singletons. The sequenced sample consisted of CD4+ T cells from blood, cultured in vitro. These receptors came from a human donor who had recovered from COVID-19. The CDR3 runs from the conserved cysteine through the conserved F or W. The D gene is left open where the match is weak. Some rows have no size entry. The others give once, few or many, or a class for an expanded clone.

j_call clone_size v_call d_call cdr3_aa cdr3_nt
TRBJ1-1 once TRBV20-1 - CSASGAANTEAFF TGCAGTGCTAGCGGGGCGGCCAACACTGAAGCTTTCTTT
TRBJ2-3 - TRBV10-3 - CASSYRDFTDTQYF TGTGCCAGCAGTTACCGGGACTTCACAGATACGCAGTATTTT
TRBJ1-5 once TRBV19 TRBD1 CASSKRDRRDQPQHF TGTGCCAGTAGTAAAAGGGACAGGCGGGATCAGCCCCAGCATTTT
TRBJ2-3 few TRBV20-1 - CSARDPQGADTQYF TGCAGTGCTAGAGATCCGCAGGGTGCGGATACGCAGTATTTT
TRBJ1-1 - TRBV12-3/TRBV12-4 - CASSNRLRAFF TGTGCCAGCAGCAACAGGTTGCGGGCTTTCTTT
TRBJ2-7 - TRBV27 TRBD1 CASRTGAINEQYF TGTGCCAGCAGGACAGGGGCAATAAACGAGCAGTACTTC
TRBJ1-5 - TRBV6-1 TRBD1 CASSKDRAYWPQHF TGTGCCAGCAGTAAAGACAGGGCCTATTGGCCCCAGCATTTT
TRBJ1-4 - TRBV20-1 TRBD1 CSALRDRGEKLFF TGCAGTGCTCTCCGGGACAGGGGGGAAAAACTGTTTTTT
TRBJ2-1 medium-sized TRBV5-4 TRBD2 CASSGRGGFDYNEQFF TGTGCCAGCAGCGGGCGCGGGGGGTTCGACTACAATGAGCAGTTCTTC
TRBJ2-3 - TRBV5-6 TRBD2 CASSLAPGRVLDTQYF TGTGCCAGCAGCTTGGCCCCAGGGAGGGTGTTAGATACGCAGTATTTT
TRBJ2-3 once TRBV6-1 TRBD2 CASTRLAGSTDTQYF TGTGCCAGCACCAGACTAGCGGGAAGCACAGATACGCAGTATTTT
TRBJ2-5 few TRBV6-1 TRBD2 CASRKGSGSLAETQYF TGTGCCAGCAGGAAAGGTAGCGGGAGTTTAGCAGAGACCCAGTACTTC
TRBJ1-1 few TRBV15 - CATSRNRHESAFF TGTGCCACCAGCAGAAACAGGCACGAGTCTGCTTTCTTT
TRBJ1-6 - TRBV2 - CASFLGLVSPLHF TGTGCCAGTTTCCTAGGGCTAGTATCTCCCCTCCACTTT
TRBJ1-2 - TRBV9 TRBD1 CASSVGVGLGTDDGYTF TGTGCCAGCAGCGTAGGTGTTGGGTTGGGGACAGACGATGGCTACACCTTC
TRBJ2-5 - TRBV6-1 - CASSLLSGETQYF TGTGCCAGCAGCCTCCTCTCGGGAGAGACCCAGTACTTC
TRBJ1-2 - TRBV10-3 - CAISESMSGGNYGYTF TGTGCCATCAGTGAGTCGATGTCGGGTGGTAACTATGGCTACACCTTC
TRBJ1-2 - TRBV28 - CASSRGDYGYTF TGTGCCAGCAGTCGGGGAGATTATGGCTACACCTTC
TRBJ2-2 - TRBV7-6 - CASSGNTGELFF TGTGCCAGCAGCGGGAACACCGGGGAGCTGTTTTTT
TRBJ1-1 - TRBV20-1 - CSASWVGFAEAFF TGCAGTGCTAGTTGGGTTGGTTTCGCTGAAGCTTTCTTT
TRBJ2-7 - TRBV20-1 - CSARGVFGDGVEHEQYF TGCAGTGCTAGAGGAGTTTTTGGGGATGGGGTTGAGCACGAGCAGTACTTC
TRBJ2-5 few TRBV7-9 TRBD1 CASSLFGRGKETQYF TGTGCCAGCAGCTTATTCGGCAGGGGGAAAGAGACCCAGTACTTC
TRBJ2-3 few TRBV7-9 - CASSLSRDTQYF TGTGCCAGCAGCTTAAGTCGAGATACGCAGTATTTT
TRBJ1-3 - TRBV6-5 - CASSYWGPVGNTIYF TGTGCCAGCAGTTATTGGGGACCGGTGGGAAACACCATATATTTT
TRBJ2-3 - TRBV2 - CASSDGTTDTQYF TGTGCCAGCAGTGATGGCACCACAGATACGCAGTATTTT
TRBJ2-6 medium-sized TRBV18 TRBD1 CASSPGTGNSGANVLTF TGTGCCAGCTCACCCGGGACAGGGAACTCTGGGGCCAACGTCCTGACTTTC
TRBJ2-1 - TRBV29-1 - CSVEDGRGGFF TGCAGCGTTGAAGACGGCCGAGGAGGGTTCTTC
TRBJ1-5 few TRBV6-2/TRBV6-3 - CASSYLQDNQPQHF TGTGCCAGCAGTTATTTACAGGATAATCAGCCCCAGCATTTT
TRBJ1-1 - TRBV2 - CASRSWSNTEAFF TGTGCCAGCAGGTCTTGGTCCAACACTGAAGCTTTCTTT
TRBJ2-5 few TRBV20-1 - CSARFRGETQYF TGCAGTGCTAGGTTCAGGGGCGAGACCCAGTACTTC
TRBJ2-1 - TRBV7-9 - CASSGAYNEQFF TGTGCCAGCAGTGGGGCTTACAATGAGCAGTTCTTC
TRBJ1-2 - TRBV7-9 TRBD1 CACSLGTGGHYGYTF TGTGCCTGCAGCTTAGGGACAGGGGGACACTATGGCTACACCTTC
TRBJ2-7 once TRBV20-1 - CSAESLARSSYEQYF TGCAGTGCCGAATCCTTAGCGCGGAGCTCCTACGAGCAGTACTTC
TRBJ2-5 few TRBV20-1 - CSARDAGRDQETQYF TGCAGTGCTAGAGATGCGGGTAGGGACCAAGAGACCCAGTACTTC
TRBJ1-2 hyperexpanded TRBV19 - CASSFRSVYGYTF TGTGCCAGTAGTTTCCGGTCGGTCTATGGCTACACCTTC
TRBJ1-2 - TRBV10-3 - CAIRTGSSYGYTF TGTGCCATCAGGACAGGTTCTTCCTATGGCTACACCTTC
TRBJ1-2 - TRBV20-1 TRBD1 CSARDRTGARYGYTF TGCAGTGCTAGAGACAGGACAGGTGCTAGGTATGGCTACACCTTC
TRBJ1-2 few TRBV20-1 - CSASTRGSLGYYGYTF TGCAGTGCTAGTACCAGGGGATCCTTAGGGTACTATGGCTACACCTTC